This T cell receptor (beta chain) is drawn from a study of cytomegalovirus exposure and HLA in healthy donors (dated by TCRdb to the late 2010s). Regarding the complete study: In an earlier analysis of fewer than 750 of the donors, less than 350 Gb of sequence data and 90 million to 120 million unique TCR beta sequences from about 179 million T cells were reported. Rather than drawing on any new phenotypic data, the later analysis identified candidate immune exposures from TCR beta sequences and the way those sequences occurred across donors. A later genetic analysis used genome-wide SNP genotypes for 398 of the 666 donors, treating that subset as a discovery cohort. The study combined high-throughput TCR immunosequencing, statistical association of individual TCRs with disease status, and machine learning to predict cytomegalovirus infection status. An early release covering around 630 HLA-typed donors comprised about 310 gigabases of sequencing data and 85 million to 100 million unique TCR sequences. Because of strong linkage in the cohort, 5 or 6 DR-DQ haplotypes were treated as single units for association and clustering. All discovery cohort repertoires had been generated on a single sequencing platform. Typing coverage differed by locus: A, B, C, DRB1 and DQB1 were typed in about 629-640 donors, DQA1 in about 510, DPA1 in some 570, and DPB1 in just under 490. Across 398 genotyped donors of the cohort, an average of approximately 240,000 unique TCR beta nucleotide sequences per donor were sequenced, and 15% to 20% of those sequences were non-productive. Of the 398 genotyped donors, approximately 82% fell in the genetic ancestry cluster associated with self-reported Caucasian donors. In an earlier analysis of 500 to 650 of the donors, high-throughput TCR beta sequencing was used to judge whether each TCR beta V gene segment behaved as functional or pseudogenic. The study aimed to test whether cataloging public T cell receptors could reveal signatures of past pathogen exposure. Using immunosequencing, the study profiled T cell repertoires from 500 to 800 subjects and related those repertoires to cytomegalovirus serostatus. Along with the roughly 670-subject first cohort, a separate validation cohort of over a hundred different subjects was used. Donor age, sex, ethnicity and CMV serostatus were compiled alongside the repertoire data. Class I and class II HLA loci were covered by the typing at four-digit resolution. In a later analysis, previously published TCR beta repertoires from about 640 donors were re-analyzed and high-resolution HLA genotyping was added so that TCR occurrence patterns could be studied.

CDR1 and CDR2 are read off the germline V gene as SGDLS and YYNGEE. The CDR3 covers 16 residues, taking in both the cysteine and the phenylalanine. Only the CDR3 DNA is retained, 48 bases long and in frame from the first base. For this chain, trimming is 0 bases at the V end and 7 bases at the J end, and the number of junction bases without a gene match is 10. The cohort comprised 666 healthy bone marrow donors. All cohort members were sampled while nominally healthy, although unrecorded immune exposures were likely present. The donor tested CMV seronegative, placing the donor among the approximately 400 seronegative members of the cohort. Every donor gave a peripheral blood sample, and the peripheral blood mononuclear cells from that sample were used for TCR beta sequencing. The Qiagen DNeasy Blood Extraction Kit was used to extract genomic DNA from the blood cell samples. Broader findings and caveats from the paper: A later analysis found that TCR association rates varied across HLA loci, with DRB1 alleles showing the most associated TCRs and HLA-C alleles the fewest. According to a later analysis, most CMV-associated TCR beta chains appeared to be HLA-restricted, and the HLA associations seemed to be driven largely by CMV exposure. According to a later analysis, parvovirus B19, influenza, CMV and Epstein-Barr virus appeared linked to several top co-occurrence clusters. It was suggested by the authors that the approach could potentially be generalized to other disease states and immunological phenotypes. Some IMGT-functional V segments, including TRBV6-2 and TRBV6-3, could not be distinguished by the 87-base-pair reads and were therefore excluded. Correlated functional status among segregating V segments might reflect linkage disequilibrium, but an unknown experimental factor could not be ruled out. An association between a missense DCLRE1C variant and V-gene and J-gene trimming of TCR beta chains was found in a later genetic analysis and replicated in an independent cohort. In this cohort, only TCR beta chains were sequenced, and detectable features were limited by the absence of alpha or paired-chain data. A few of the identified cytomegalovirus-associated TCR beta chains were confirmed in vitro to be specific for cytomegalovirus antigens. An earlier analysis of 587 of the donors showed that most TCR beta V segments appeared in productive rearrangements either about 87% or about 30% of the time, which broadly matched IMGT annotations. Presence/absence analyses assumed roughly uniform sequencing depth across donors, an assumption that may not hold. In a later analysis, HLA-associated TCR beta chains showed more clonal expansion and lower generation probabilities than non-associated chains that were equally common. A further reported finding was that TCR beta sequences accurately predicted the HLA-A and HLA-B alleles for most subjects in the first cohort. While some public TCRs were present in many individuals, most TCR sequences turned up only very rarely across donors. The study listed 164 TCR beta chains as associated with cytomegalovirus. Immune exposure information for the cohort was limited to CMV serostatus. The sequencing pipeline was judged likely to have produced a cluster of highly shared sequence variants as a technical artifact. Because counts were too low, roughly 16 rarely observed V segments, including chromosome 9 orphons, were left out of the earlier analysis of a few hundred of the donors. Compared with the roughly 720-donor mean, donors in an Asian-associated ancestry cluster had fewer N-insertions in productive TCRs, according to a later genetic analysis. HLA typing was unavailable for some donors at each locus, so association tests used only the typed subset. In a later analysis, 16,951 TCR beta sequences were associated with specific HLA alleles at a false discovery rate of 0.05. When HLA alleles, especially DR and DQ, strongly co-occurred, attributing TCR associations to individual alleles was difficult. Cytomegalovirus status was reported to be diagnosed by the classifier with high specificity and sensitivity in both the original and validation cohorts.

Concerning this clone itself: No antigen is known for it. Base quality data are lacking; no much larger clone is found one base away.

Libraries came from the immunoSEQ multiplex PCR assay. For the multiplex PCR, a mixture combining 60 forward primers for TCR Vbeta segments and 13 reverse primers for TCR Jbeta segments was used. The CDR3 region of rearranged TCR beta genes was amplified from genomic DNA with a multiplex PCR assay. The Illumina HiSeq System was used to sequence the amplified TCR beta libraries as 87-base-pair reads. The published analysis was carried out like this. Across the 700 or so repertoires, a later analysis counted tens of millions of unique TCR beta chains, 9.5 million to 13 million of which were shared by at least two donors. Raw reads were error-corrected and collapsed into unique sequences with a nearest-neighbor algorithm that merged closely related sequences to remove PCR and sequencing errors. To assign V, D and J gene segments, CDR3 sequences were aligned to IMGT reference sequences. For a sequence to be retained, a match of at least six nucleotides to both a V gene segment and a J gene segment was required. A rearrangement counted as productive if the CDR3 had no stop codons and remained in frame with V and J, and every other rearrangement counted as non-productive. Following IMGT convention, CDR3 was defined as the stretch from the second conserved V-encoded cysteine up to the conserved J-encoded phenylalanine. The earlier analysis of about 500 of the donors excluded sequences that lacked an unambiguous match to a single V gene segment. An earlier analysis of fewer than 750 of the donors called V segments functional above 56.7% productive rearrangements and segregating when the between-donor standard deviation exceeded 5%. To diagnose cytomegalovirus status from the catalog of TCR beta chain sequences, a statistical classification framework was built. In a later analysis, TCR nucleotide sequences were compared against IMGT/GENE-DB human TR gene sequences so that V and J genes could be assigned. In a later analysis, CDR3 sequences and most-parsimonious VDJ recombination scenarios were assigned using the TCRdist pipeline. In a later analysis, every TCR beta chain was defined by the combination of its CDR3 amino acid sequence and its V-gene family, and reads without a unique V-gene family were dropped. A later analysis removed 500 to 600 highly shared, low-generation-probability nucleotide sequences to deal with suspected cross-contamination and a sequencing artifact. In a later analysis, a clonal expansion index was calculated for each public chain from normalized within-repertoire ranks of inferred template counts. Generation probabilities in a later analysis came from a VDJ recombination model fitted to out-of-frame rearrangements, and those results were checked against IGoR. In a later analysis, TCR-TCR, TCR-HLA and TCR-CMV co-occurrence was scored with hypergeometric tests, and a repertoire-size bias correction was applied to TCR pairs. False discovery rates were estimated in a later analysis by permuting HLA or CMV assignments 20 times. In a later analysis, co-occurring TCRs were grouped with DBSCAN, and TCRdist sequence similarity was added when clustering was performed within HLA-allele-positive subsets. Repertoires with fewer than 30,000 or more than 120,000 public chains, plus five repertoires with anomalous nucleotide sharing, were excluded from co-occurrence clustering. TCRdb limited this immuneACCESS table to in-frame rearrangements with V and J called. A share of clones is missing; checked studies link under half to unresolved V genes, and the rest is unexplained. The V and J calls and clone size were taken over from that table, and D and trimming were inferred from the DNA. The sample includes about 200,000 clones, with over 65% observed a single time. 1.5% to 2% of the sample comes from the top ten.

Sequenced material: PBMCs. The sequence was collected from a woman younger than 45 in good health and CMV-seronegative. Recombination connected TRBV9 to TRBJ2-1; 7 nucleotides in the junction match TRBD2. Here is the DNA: TGTGCCAGCAGCGTAGGGGAGGGGAGGGGACCGAATGAGCAGTTCTTC. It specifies CASSVGEGRGPNEQFF.